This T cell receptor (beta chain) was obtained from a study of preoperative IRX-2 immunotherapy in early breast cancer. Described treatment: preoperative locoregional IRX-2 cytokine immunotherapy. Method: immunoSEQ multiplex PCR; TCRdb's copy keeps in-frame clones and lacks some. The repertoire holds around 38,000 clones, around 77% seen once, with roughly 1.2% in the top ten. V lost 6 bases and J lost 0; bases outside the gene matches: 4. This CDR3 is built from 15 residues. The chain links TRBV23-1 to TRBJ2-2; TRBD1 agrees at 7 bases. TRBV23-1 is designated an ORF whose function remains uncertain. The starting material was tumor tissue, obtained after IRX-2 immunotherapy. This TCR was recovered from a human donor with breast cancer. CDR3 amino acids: CASSQTGSNTGELFF. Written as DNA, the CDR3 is TGCGCCAGCAGCCAGACAGGGTCGAACACCGGGGAGCTGTTTTTT.